This T cell receptor beta chain was captured by sequencing in a study of T cell repertoires in cytomegalovirus infection. Looking at the study overall: Use of recently identified HLA-C-restricted and well-studied HLA-B-restricted CMV epitopes was part of the study. Public TCR beta signatures provided an indication of both CMV infection and a matching HLA type.

With respect to this clonotype: The antigen remains unidentified.

The study's findings and limits: CMV-specific TCR beta clonotypes restricted by HLA-C were the ones dominating the ex vivo response. The cumulative frequency of public TCR beta families identified carriers of CMV plus the relevant HLA.

In TCRdb, the reads were re-called with MiXCR into one record per CDR3 protein. Here the sample spans approximately 1,000,000 distinct CDR3 sequences, around 30% being singletons. The V gene's germline CDR1 is MNHNY and CDR2 SVGAGI (reference sequence). V gave up 5 bases and J gave up 5 bases, with 16 bases separating them. There are 14 residues in the CDR3. Material: cultured CD8+ T cells from PBMCs, obtained from culture after CMV antigen stimulation. The chain uses TRBV6-6 and TRBJ2-7; D possibly uses TRBD1 or TRBD2 (5 bases each). The clonotype comes from a human donor in good health (CMV status not recorded). Some clones in this sample may be carry-over from other donors' samples. The CDR3 bases are TGTGCCAGCAGTGATGTCCGAGGGGTCCACGAGCAGTACGTC. Its translation is CASSDVRGVHEQYV.